This paragraph covers one T cell receptor beta chain sequence. What it recognizes is unknown. CDR1 MNHNS and CDR2 SASEGT come from the germline V gene. Between the trimmed V and J ends, which lost 3 bases and 4 bases, there was a span of 10 bases. The CDR3 extends over 13 amino acids. The sample belongs to a study of T cell responses to AZD1222 COVID-19 vaccine. Study findings and constraints: Baseline seropositivity characterized only six AZD1222 recipients. CD4 TCRs covered the whole spike, strongest at regions 160-218 and 743-854. Reports say nearly half of spike-specific TCRs go after unmutated variant regions.

Some clones are missing from TCRdb's copy, which holds only in-frame ones; the method was immunoSEQ multiplex PCR. The sample has about 150,000 clones; approximately 86% are singletons. The sequence came from an adult in good health. The chain joins TRBV6-1 to TRBJ2-7, with a weak D call TRBD1 (6 bases). The sample here was peripheral blood, taken on day 0 of AZD1222 vaccination. The chain's CDR3 is CASSDGTPYEQYF. Here the CDR3 DNA reads TGTGCCAGCAGTGACGGGACACCTTACGAGCAGTACTTC.